Each of the 18 T cell receptor beta chains below was sequenced from the same sample in a study of T cells in women clearing cervical HPV infection. Profiled with immunoSEQ multiplex PCR; TCRdb holds only in-frame clones, not every one. Recorded for this sample: just over 20,000 clones. Sequencing was carried out using blood buffy coat. These receptors were obtained from a woman aged 18-70 years with a cervical HPV16 infection that either progressed to CIN3+ or cleared (not recorded which).

About this clone: The CDR3 end lies 3 residues beyond the end of the read and is filled in from the germline J gene. The rearrangement uses TRBV5-4 and TRBJ2-3; TRBD2 agrees at 8 bases. Germline assignment: CDR1 SGHNT and CDR2 YYREEE (reference sequence). The trim removed 2 bases at V and 2 bases at J, leaving 4 bases unmatched. The CDR3 is 15 residues long. The CDR3 protein is CASSFGGAPTDTQYF. CDR3 DNA (partial): TGTGCCAGCAGCTTCGGGGGGGCCCCCACAGATACG.

Points on this clone: Read data end 3 residues before the CDR3 end; the end is taken from the germline J gene. V gene TRBV4-2 combines with J gene TRBJ1-3; D is unclear. This CDR3 spans 14 amino acids. The ends were cut back, 4 bases at V and 0 bases at J, with 7 bases in the middle. Germline CDR1 is LGHNA and CDR2 is YNFKEQ. Incomplete CDR3 DNA: TGTGCCAGCAGCCCCACTTACTCTGGAAACACC. The encoded protein is CASSPTYSGNT. The CDR3 in its entirety is CASSPTYSGNTIYF.

As concerns this clone: The CDR3 goes on 3 residues after the read ends, and that part is filled in from the germline J gene. The V and J genes are TRBV20-1 and TRBJ2-1; 7 nucleotides match TRBD2. Looked up from germline, CDR1 is DFQATT and CDR2 is SNEGSKA (reference sequence). With 3 bases clipped from V and 8 bases from J, the junction kept 7 bases outside the gene matches. This CDR3 has 13 residues. CDR3 loop: CSARAGLGDEQFF. Incomplete CDR3 DNA: TGCAGTGCTAGGGCTGGACTAGGCGATGAG.

On this clone: From the germline J gene comes the end of the CDR3, since the read stops 3 residues before it. This chain uses TRBV28 with TRBJ2-1; D is perhaps TRBD2 (5 bases). Germline CDR1 reads MDHEN; CDR2 reads SYDVKM. The CDR3 covers 16 residues. The V gene lost 5 bases and the J gene lost 3 bases, with 17 bases spanning the gap. The CDR3 region is CASSPSVAGVYNEQFF. The sequenced CDR3 bases are TGTGCCAGCAGTCCATCCGTTGCCGGGGTCTACAATGAG. Looking up the rest from reference TRBV28 and TRBJ2-1 gives the full variable domain: DVKVTQSSRYLVKRTGEKVFLECVQDMDHENMFWYRQDPGLGLRLIYFSYDVKMKEKGDIPEGYSVSREKKERFSLILESASTNQTSMYLCASSPSVAGVYNEQFFGPGTRLTVL.

To note about this clone: The observed sequence ends 3 residues before the CDR3 terminus, with the missing tail filled in from the germline J gene. This rearrangement joins TRBV20-1 to TRBJ2-3; D perhaps matches TRBD1 (7 bases). This CDR3 contains 17 residues. Germline CDR1 is DFQATT and CDR2 is SNEGSKA (reference sequence). The V end was cut by 6 bases, the J end by 5 bases, with 27 bases between. The CDR3 protein is CSAPGGQNDLTRDTQYF. The covered CDR3 bases are TGCAGTGCCCCCGGGGGACAGAATGACTTGACTCGAGATACG.

Concerning this clone: The CDR3 is cut off 3 residues early in the read; its end comes from the germline J gene. The chain carries TRBV7-9 and TRBJ2-7, with D possibly TRBD1 on 6 matching bases. This CDR3 has 15 amino acids. CDR1 is SEHNR, CDR2 FQNEAQ, per germline (reference sequence). Trimming removed 5 bases at V and 2 bases at J, with 16 bases between. The CDR3: CASSTMDSSPYEQYF. The covered CDR3 bases are TGTGCCAGCAGCACAATGGACAGTTCACCCTACGAG.

A note on this clone: The sequence runs out 3 residues before the end of the CDR3; the remainder is reconstructed from the germline J gene. This chain joins TRBV5-1 and TRBJ2-5, with D possibly matching TRBD1 (6 bases). The CDR3 is made up of 15 amino acids. CDR1 SGHRS and CDR2 YFSETQ come from the germline V gene. V was clipped by 3 bases and J by 1 base, with 13 bases between them. The chain's CDR3 is CASSSEGGPQETQYF. The part of the CDR3 DNA that was read is TGCGCCAGCAGCTCAGAAGGGGGACCCCAAGAGACC.

On this clone: The DNA ends 3 residues before the CDR3 does, and the rest of the CDR3 is filled in from the germline J gene. The chain combines TRBV18 with TRBJ2-5; 9 bases are a match to TRBD2. Germline V gene lookup returns CDR1 KGHSH and CDR2 LQKENI. This CDR3 is built from 15 residues. The junction had 9 bases not matched to a gene; V was cut back by 5 bases and J by 5 bases. CDR3 DNA, as far as it was read: TGTGCCAGCTCATCGACTAGCGGTCGCTACGAGACC. This sequence encodes CASSSTSGRYET. In full, the CDR3 is CASSSTSGRYETQYF.

Remarks on this clone: The sequenced fragment ends 3 residues before the CDR3 boundary, so the rest is inferred from the germline J gene. This rearrangement joins TRBV20-1 to TRBJ1-2; D is uncertain. V was shortened by 6 bases and J by 3 bases, with 14 bases between the two germline ends. The CDR3 sequence is 13 residues long. Per germline, CDR1 DFQATT and CDR2 SNEGSKA (reference sequence). The sequenced CDR3 bases are TGCAGTGCCCCTCACGGGGAGGACTATGGC. Translation: CSAPHGEDYG. From start to end, the CDR3 is CSAPHGEDYGYTF.

Turning to this clone: The read ends 3 residues early relative to the CDR3; the germline J gene fills the gap. The chain couples TRBV19 to TRBJ1-1; 8 bases line up with TRBD1. The CDR3 runs to 15 residues. Germline V gene sequence: CDR1 LNHDA, CDR2 SQIVND (reference sequence). The ends lost 5 bases at V and 3 bases at J; junction bases unmatched: 8. Partial CDR3 DNA: TGTGCCAGTAGTGCCCCGACAGGGGATGACACTGAA. Encoded protein: CASSAPTGDDTE. In full, the CDR3 is CASSAPTGDDTEAFF. Combining the CDR3 with reference TRBV19 and TRBJ1-1 gives the whole variable domain DGGITQSPKYLFRKEGQNVTLSCEQNLNHDAMYWYRQDPGQGLRLIYYSQIVNDFQKGDIAEGYSVSREKKESFPLTVTSAQKNPTAFYLCASSAPTGDDTEAFFGQGTRLTVV.

Of note for this clone: The read terminates 3 residues before the CDR3 end, so the remaining end is supplied by the germline J gene. The chain links TRBV7-9 to TRBJ2-3, with D maybe TRBD2 (6 bases). V lost 5 bases and J lost 5, with 11 bases in between. CDR1 and CDR2 (germline): SEHNR, FQNEAQ (reference sequence). The length of the CDR3 is 13 residues. Partial CDR3 DNA: TGTGCCAGCAGCCACAGACTAGAAGATACG. Its protein product is CASSHRLEDT. The complete CDR3 sequence is CASSHRLEDTQYF.

Turning to this clone: The CDR3 goes on 3 residues after the read ends, and that part is filled in from the germline J gene. The V call is TRBV10-3, the J call TRBJ1-3; a possible D gene is TRBD1 (6 bases). The germline V gene has CDR1 ENHRY and CDR2 SYGVKD. V dropped 2 bases and J dropped 4 bases, with 9 bases sitting between them. The CDR3 spans 14 residues. CDR3 DNA (partial): TGTGCCATCAGTGAGCCGGACAGCGGAAACACC. The encoded protein is CAISEPDSGNT. The CDR3 as a whole reads CAISEPDSGNTIYF.

Regarding this clone: The CDR3 goes on 3 residues after the read ends, and that part is filled in from the germline J gene. The chain joins TRBV18 to TRBJ2-5, with D uncertain. Germline CDR1 is KGHSH and CDR2 is LQKENI. CDR3 size: 12 residues. V shed 2 bases and J shed 5 bases, with 6 bases lying between them. CDR3 residues: CASSPGRETQYF. Incomplete CDR3 DNA: TGTGCCAGCTCACCAGGTCGGGAGACC.

Concerning this clone: The CDR3 end lies 3 residues beyond the end of the read and is filled in from the germline J gene. The rearrangement joins TRBV2 to TRBJ1-2, with a weak D call TRBD1 (6 bases). CDR3 size: 16 residues. Germline V gives CDR1 SNHLY, CDR2 FYNNEI. CDR3 bases read: TGTGCCAGCAGTGAAAGGCGGGGGGGCCTCATCAATGAC. Its protein is CASSERRGGLIND. The CDR3 reads in full as CASSERRGGLINDYTF.

A remark on this clone: From the germline J gene comes the end of the CDR3, since the read stops 3 residues before it. This rearrangement joins TRBV11-2 to TRBJ2-7; D is possibly TRBD1 (8 bases). This CDR3 is built from 15 residues. CDR1 is SGHAT and CDR2 is FQNNGV in the germline V gene. The V end lost 0 bases, the J end lost 2 bases, and 11 bases lay between the germline ends. Here the CDR3 reads CASSLEQGGTYEQYF. The part of the CDR3 DNA that was read is TGTGCCAGCAGCTTAGAACAGGGGGGGACCTACGAG.

Details on this clone: The read is 3 residues too short to cover the CDR3 end, so that end is filled in from the germline J gene. The J gene is TRBJ2-5, the V gene TRBV28; D perhaps matches TRBD2 (7 bases). Looked up from germline, CDR1 is MDHEN and CDR2 is SYDVKM. The germline V and J ends were trimmed by 11 bases and 4 bases, with 14 bases remaining between them. The CDR3 runs 12 residues. The CDR3 DNA, read in part, is TGTGCCGGGGGGCGGGGGATAGAGACC. Its protein is CAGGRGIET. The entire CDR3 sequence reads CAGGRGIETQYF. Filled out from reference TRBV28 and TRBJ2-5, the complete variable domain reads DVKVTQSSRYLVKRTGEKVFLECVQDMDHENMFWYRQDPGLGLRLIYFSYDVKMKEKGDIPEGYSVSREKKERFSLILESASTNQTSMYLCAGGRGIETQYFGPGTRLLVL.

A word on this clone: The read stops 3 residues short of the end of the CDR3; the missing end is completed from the germline J gene. This rearrangement joins TRBV7-2 to TRBJ2-5; 9 bases agree with TRBD1. The CDR3 is made up of 15 amino acids. The junction had 10 bases not matched to a gene; V was cut back by 6 bases and J by 5 bases. Per germline, CDR1 SGHTA and CDR2 FQGNSA. This CDR3 reads CASSAGTGWGETQYF. The DNA read from the CDR3 is TGTGCCAGCAGTGCCGGGACAGGGTGGGGGGAGACC.

With respect to this clone: The read is 3 residues too short to cover the CDR3 end, so that end is filled in from the germline J gene. The chain has TRBV30 and TRBJ1-5, with D unresolved. In germline, CDR1 is GTSNPN, CDR2 SVGIG (reference sequence). This CDR3 region has 13 residues. Trimming took 4 bases from V and 6 from J, leaving 13 bases between them. CDR3 in amino acids: CAWKGQEGQPQHF. CDR3 bases read: TGTGCCTGGAAGGGCCAGGAGGGTCAGCCC. Drawing the rest from reference TRBV30 and TRBJ1-5, the complete variable domain is SQTIHQWPATLVQPVGSPLSLECTVEGTSNPNLYWYRQAAGRGLQLLFYSVGIGQISSEVPQNLSASRPQDRQFILSSKKLLLSDSGFYLCAWKGQEGQPQHFGDGTRLSIL.